This entry concerns a single T cell receptor (beta chain). Its antigen remains unidentified. Original processing notes: In papillary thyroid cancer, a distant-metastasis classifier was built using CDR3 differences across clinicopathological groups. Using MiXCR, TCRdb reanalyzed the PCR reads. The V and J calls here are based on TCRdb, not the publication. This table holds some 37,000 clones, approximately 51% found once. The CDR3 extends over 15 amino acids. Germline-derived CDR1 and CDR2 are SGHRS and YFSETQ. V lost 0 bases, J lost 8 bases, and 12 bases lay in between. This sample was included in a study of metastatic and nonmetastatic thyroid tumors. Overall study context: Repertoire comparison spanned blood and tumor or nodule tissue of malignant and benign thyroid patients. Study-wide results and caveats: Significantly greater TCR beta diversity was reportedly found in malignant thyroid tumors than in benign nodules (in blood and tumor).

Each patient came to thyroid surgery without any prior treatment (of any kind). Sample: tumor tissue. This chain uses TRBV5-1 with TRBJ1-6; D might be TRBD1 (5 bases). The TCR comes from a male donor with papillary thyroid cancer or a benign thyroid nodule (not recorded which). Some clones in this sample may be carry-over from other donors' samples. CDR3 loop: CASSLAARADSPLHF. CDR3 bases: TGCGCCAGCAGCTTGGCCGCCAGGGCGGATTCACCCCTCCACTTT. The variable domain in full, completed from reference TRBV5-1 and TRBJ1-6, reads KAGVTQTPRYLIKTRGQQVTLSCSPISGHRSVSWYQQTPGQGLQFLFEYFSETQRNKGNFPGRFSGRQFSNSRSEMNVSTLELGDSALYLCASSLAARADSPLHFGNGTRLTVT.